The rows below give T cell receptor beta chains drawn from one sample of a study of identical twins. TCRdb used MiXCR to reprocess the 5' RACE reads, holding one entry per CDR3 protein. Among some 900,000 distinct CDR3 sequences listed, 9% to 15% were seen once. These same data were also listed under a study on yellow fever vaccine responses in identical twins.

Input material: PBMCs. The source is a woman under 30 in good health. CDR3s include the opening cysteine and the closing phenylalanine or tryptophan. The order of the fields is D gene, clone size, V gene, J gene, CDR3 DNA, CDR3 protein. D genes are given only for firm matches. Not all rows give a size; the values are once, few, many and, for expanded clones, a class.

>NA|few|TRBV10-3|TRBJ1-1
TGTGCCATCAGTGAGACTACCGCTGAAGCTTTCTTT
CAISETTAEAFF
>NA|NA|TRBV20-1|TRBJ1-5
TGCAGTGCTCTCGCGGGGGGGCCAGGGGTTAGACCCCAGCATTTT
CSALAGGPGVRPQHF
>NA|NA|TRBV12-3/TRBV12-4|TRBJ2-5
TGTGCCAGCAGTTTAAGTCGGACCCAGTACTTC
CASSLSRTQYF
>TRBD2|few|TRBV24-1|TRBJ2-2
TGTGCCACCAGTGTGACTAGCGGGAGTTTATGGACCGGGGAGCTGTTTTTT
CATSVTSGSLWTGELFF
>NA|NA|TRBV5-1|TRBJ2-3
TGCGCCAGCAGCTTGGCCTCGACAACTAGCACAGATACGCAGTATTTT
CASSLASTTSTDTQYF
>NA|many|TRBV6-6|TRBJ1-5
TGTGCCAGCAGTGACTCACTAGGGCAGCCCCAGCATTTT
CASSDSLGQPQHF
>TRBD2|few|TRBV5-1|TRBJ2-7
TGCGCCAGCAGCTTGGCAATCTCCGGGACTAGCGGGAGTAGGGACGAGCAGTACTTC
CASSLAISGTSGSRDEQYF
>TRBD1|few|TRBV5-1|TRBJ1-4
TGCGCCATTTCGGGACAGCGGAATGAAAAACTGTTTTTT
CAISGQRNEKLFF
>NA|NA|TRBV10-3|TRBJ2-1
TGTGCCATCAGTGAGTCGGGATCGGCTAGCTCGGGCTACCATGAGCAGTTCTTC
CAISESGSASSGYHEQFF
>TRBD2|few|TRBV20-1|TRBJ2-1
TGCAGTGCTCCACAAACTAGCGGGAGACGCAATGAGCAGTTCTTC
CSAPQTSGRRNEQFF
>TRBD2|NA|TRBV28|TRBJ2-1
TGTGCCAGCAGTTTATTAGGGGGCTGGGGACTAGCGGTATACAATGAGCAGTTCTTC
CASSLLGGWGLAVYNEQFF
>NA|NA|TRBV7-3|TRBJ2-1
TGTGCCAGCAGCTCCCCCTTAGGAGGGCCCGGTGAGCAGTTCTTC
CASSSPLGGPGEQFF
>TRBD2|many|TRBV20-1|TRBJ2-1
TGCAGTGCTGTGACTAGCGGGGCCTCTGATGAGCAGTTCTTC
CSAVTSGASDEQFF
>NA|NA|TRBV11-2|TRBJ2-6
TGTGCCAGCAGCACAGTAAGGGATTCTGGGGCCAACGTCCTGACTTTC
CASSTVRDSGANVLTF
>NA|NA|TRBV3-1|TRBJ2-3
TGTGCCAGCAGCCGGGCTTTAAAGGGCACAGATACGCAGTATTTT
CASSRALKGTDTQYF
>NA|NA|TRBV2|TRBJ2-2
TGTGCCAGCACTTCCGGGACAATAGATTACACCGGGGAGCTGTTTTTT
CASTSGTIDYTGELFF
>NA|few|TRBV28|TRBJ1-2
TGTGCCAGCAGTTTATCGGGCAGGGAACTCTTTAACTATGGCTACACCTTC
CASSLSGRELFNYGYTF
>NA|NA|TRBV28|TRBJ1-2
TGTGCCATCGGGGACGGGGCAAACTATGGCTACACCTTC
CAIGDGANYGYTF
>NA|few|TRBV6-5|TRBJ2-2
TGTGCCAGCAGTTATGTATCAGGGGTTACTGGGGAGCTGTTTTTT
CASSYVSGVTGELFF
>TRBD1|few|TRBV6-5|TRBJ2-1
TGTGCCAGCAGTTTCAGGACAGGGTCTCGCAATGAGCAGTTCTTC
CASSFRTGSRNEQFF
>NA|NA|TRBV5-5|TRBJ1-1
TGTGCCAGCATCCCCACCGGGGGCCAGGGTTCTGAAGCTTTCTTT
CASIPTGGQGSEAFF
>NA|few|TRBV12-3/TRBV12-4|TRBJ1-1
TGTGCCAGCAGTTTTCTGAGAGGGGGTGAAGCTTTCTTT
CASSFLRGGEAFF
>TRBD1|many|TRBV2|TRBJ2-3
TGTGCCAGCAGTGAGGGGACAGCTAGCACAGATACGCAGTATTTT
CASSEGTASTDTQYF
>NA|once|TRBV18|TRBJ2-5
TGTGCCAGCTCACGTGAGACAACCACCGGAGAGACCCAGTACTTC
CASSRETTTGETQYF
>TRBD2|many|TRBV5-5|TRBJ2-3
TGTGCCAGCAGTGTCCAGACTAGCGGCAGCACAGATACGCAGTATTTT
CASSVQTSGSTDTQYF
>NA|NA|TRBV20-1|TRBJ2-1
TGCAGTGCACCCAGCCCGGGGAGTGGCTCCTACAATGAGCAGTTCTTC
CSAPSPGSGSYNEQFF
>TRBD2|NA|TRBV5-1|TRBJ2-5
TGCGCCAGCGGAAACTCGGCGGGAGGGGGGGAGACCCAGTACTTC
CASGNSAGGGETQYF
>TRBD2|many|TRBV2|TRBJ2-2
TGTGCCAGCAGCACAGTCACTAGCGGGGGGTACACCGGGGAGCTGTTTTTT
CASSTVTSGGYTGELFF
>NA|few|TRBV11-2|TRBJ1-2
TGTGCCAGCAGCTTAGATCTGCCCGGTCGGGGCTACACCTTC
CASSLDLPGRGYTF